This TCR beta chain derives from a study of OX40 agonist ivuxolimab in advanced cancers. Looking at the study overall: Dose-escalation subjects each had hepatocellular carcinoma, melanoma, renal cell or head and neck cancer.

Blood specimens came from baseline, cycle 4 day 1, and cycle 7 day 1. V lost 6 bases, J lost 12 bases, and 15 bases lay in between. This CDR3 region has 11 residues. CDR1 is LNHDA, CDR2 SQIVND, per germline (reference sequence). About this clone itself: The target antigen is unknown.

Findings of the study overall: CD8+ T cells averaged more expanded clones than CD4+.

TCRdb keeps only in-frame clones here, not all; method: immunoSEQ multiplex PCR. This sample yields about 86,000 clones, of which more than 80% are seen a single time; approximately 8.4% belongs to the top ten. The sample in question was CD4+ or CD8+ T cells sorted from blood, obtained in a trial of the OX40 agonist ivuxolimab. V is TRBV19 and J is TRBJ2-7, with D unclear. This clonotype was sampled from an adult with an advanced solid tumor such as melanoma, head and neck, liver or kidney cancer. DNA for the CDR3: TGTGCCAGTAGCCAACCCGGATCTCGGTACTTC. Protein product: CASSQPGSRYF.